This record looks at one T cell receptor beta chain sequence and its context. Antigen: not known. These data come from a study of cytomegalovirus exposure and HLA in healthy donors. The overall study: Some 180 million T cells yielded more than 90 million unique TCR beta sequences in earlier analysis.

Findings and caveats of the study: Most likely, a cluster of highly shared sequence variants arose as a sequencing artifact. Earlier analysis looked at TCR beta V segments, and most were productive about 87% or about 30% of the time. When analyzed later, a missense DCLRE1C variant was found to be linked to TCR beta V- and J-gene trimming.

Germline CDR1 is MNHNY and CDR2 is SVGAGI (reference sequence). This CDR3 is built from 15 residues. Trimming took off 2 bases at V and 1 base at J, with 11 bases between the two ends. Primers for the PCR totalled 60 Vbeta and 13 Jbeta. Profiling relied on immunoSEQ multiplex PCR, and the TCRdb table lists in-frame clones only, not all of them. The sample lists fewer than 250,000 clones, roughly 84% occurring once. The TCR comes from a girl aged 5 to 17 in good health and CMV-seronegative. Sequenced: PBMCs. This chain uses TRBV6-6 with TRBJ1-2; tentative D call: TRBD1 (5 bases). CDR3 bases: TGTGCCAGCAGTTACCCCGACAGATTTAACTATGGCTACACCTTC. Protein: CASSYPDRFNYGYTF.